What follows are 6 T cell receptor beta chains derived from one specimen sequenced in a study of cytomegalovirus exposure and HLA in healthy donors listed by TCRdb under 2017. The library came from the immunoSEQ multiplex PCR assay. The multiplex PCR relied on a mix of 60 forward primers for TCR Vbeta segments and 13 reverse primers for TCR Jbeta segments. This is the immuneACCESS table as TCRdb keeps it, with only in-frame sequences that have V and J called. A part of the clones is gone; compared with another copy, unresolved V genes explain less than half, and the rest is unexplained. For this sample there are fewer than 75,000 clones; around 75% appear just once. Around an eighth of the sample rests with the top ten. Input material: PBMCs. The receptor set was obtained from a man aged 65 to 85 in good health and CMV-seronegative.

This chain joins TRBV27 and TRBJ2-3; tentatively, D is TRBD1 (5 bases). The CDR3 runs 14 residues. Trimming shortened V by 4 bases and J by 3 bases, and 11 bases separated the two germline ends. The germline V gene has CDR1 MNHEY and CDR2 SMNVEV (reference sequence). The CDR3 protein is CASSSLSGTDTQYF. CDR3 nucleotide sequence: TGTGCCAGCAGTTCCCTGTCAGGGACAGATACGCAGTATTTT.

The chain uses TRBV19 and TRBJ1-1; D is uncertain. The V end was cut by 2 bases, the J end by 1 base, with 11 bases between. In germline, CDR1 is LNHDA, CDR2 SQIVND (reference sequence). The CDR3 spans 15 residues. The CDR3 DNA is TGTGCCAGTAGTATAAGGAGGAGAGAGAACACTGAAGCTTTCTTT. The encoded protein is CASSIRRRENTEAFF.

This clone was seen a few times. The chain employs TRBV2 and TRBJ2-5, with 8 bases aligning to TRBD2. The CDR3 length is 16 residues. Germline V gene sequence: CDR1 SNHLY, CDR2 FYNNEI. The V and J ends lost 5 bases and 2 bases, in that order; junction bases with no gene match: 10. CDR3 protein: CASSMGKVAGQETQYF. The CDR3 DNA follows: TGTGCCAGCAGTATGGGAAAGGTAGCGGGACAAGAGACCCAGTACTTC.

This clone came up once. The chain is built from TRBV13 and TRBJ2-3; 9 nucleotides align to TRBD2. The CDR3 is 15 residues long. Germline V lookup: CDR1 PRHDT, CDR2 FYEKMQ (reference sequence). With V trimmed by 0 bases and J by 7 bases, 5 bases remained unmatched. In DNA form, the CDR3 reads TGTGCCAGCAGCTTAGGTGGTAGCGGGGGATATACGCAGTATTTT. It encodes CASSLGGSGGYTQYF.

J is TRBJ2-2 and V is TRBV19; D uncertain. Germline CDR1 reads LNHDA; CDR2 reads SQIVND (reference sequence). This CDR3 contains 14 residues. Trimming removed 4 bases from V and 0 bases from J, with 6 bases in between. Here the CDR3 DNA reads TGTGCCAGTAGTACCCTAGCGAACACCGGGGAGCTGTTTTTT. Translating gives CASSTLANTGELFF.

The chain is built from TRBV5-6 and TRBJ2-1; D perhaps matches TRBD1 (6 bases). Trimming pared 1 base from V and 10 bases from J, leaving 12 bases between. The CDR3 has 13 residues. Germline V gene sequence: CDR1 SGHDT, CDR2 YYEEEE. The CDR3 sequence: CASSLTDRGEQFF. CDR3 bases: TGTGCCAGCAGCTTGACGGACAGAGGGGAGCAGTTCTTC.